Reported below is one T cell receptor (beta chain). These data belong to a study of cytomegalovirus exposure and HLA in healthy donors. A multiplex PCR was run with 60 Vbeta primers and 13 Jbeta primers. Clones were read by immunoSEQ multiplex PCR, and TCRdb kept only the in-frame ones, dropping some. The table has fewer than 200,000 clones, around 80% seen once. V shed 0 bases and J shed 5 bases, with 11 bases lying between them. Germline CDR1 and CDR2: MNHEY and SVGAGI. The CDR3 is 15 residues long. The V call is TRBV6-5, the J call TRBJ1-3; TRBD1 is a possible D gene (5 bases). The TCR comes from a woman younger than 45 in good health and CMV-seropositive. Sequencing used PBMCs. CDR3 DNA: TGTGCCAGCAGTTACTCCAGTGGACAAAGAAACACCATATATTTT. This codes for CASSYSSGQRNTIYF.